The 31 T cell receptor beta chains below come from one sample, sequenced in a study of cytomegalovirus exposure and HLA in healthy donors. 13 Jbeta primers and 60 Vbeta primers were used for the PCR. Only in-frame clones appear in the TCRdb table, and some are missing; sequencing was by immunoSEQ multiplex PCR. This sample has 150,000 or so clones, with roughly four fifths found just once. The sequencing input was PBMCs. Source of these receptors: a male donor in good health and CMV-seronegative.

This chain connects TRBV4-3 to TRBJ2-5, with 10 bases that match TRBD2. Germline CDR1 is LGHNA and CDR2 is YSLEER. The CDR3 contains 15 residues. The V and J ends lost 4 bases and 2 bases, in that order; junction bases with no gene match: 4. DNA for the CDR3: TGCGCCAGCAGCCGGAGAGCGGGAGGGCAAGAGACCCAGTACTTC. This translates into CASSRRAGGQETQYF.

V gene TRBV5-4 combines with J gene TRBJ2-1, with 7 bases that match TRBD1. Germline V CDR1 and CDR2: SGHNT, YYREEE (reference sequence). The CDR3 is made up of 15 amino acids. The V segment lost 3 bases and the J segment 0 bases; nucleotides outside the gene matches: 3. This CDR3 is CASSSGTVSYNEQFF. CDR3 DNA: TGTGCCAGCAGCTCCGGGACAGTCTCCTACAATGAGCAGTTCTTC.

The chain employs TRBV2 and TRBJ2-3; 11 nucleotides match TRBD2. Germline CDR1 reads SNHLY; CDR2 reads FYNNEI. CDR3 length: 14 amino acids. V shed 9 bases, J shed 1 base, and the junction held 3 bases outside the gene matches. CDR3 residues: CARLAGGRTDTQYF. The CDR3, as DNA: TGTGCCAGGTTAGCGGGGGGGCGCACAGATACGCAGTATTTT.

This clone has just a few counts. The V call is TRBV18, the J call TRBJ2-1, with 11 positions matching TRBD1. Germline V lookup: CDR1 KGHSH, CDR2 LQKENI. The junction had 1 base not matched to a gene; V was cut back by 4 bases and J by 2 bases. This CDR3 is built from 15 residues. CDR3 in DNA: TGTGCCAGCTCACAGGGACAGGGGGCCTACAATGAGCAGTTCTTC. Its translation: CASSQGQGAYNEQFF.

CDR3 bases: TGTGCCATTAGGAGAGGGGGCAATGGCTACACCTTC. It is translated as CAIRRGGNGYTF. This sequence joins TRBV21-1 and TRBJ1-2; the table's D gene call, TRBD1, was not cross checked with the DNA. TRBV21-1 is assigned pseudogene status. The CDR3 is made up of 12 amino acids.

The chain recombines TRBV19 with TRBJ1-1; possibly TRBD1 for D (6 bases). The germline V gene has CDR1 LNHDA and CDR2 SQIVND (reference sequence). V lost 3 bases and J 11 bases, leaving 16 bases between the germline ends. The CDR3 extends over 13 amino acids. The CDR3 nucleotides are TGTGCCAGTAGTATCGGGACACCGCAAGAGGCTTTCTTT. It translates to CASSIGTPQEAFF.

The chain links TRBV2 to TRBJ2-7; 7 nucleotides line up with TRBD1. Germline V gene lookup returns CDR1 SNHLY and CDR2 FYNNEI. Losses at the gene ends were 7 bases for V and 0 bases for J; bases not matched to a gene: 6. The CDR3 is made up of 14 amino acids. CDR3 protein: CASKKQGSSYEQYF. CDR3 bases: TGTGCCAGCAAAAAACAGGGGAGCTCCTACGAGCAGTACTTC. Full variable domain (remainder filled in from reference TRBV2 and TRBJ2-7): EPEVTQTPSHQVTQMGQEVILRCVPISNHLYFYWYRQILGQKVEFLVSFYNNEISEKSEIFDDQFSVERPDGSNFTLKIRSTKLEDSAMYFCASKKQGSSYEQYFGPGTRLTVT.

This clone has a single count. The CDR3 here is CASSQLDRISTEAFF. The CDR3 DNA reads TGTGCCAGCTCACAACTGGACAGGATCAGCACTGAAGCTTTCTTT. The chain links TRBV18 to TRBJ1-1, with 7 bases that match TRBD1. Germline V gene sequence: CDR1 KGHSH, CDR2 LQKENI. The V segment lost 4 bases and the J segment 4 bases; nucleotides outside the gene matches: 9. This CDR3 has 15 residues.

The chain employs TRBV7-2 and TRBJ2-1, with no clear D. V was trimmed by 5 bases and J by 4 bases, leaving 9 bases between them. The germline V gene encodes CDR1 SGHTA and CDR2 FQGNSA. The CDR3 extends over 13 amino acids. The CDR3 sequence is CASSHGRYNEQFF. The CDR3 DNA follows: TGTGCCAGCAGCCACGGTAGATACAATGAGCAGTTCTTC.

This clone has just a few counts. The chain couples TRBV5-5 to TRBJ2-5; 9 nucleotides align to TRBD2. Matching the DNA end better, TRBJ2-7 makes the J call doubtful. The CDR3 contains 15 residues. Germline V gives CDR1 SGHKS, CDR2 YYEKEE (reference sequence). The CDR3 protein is CASSLDTSGFYEQYF. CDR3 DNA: TGTGCCAGCAGCTTGGATACTAGCGGGTTCTACGAGCAGTACTTC.

CDR3 coding DNA: TGTGCCAGCAGCACAGTCGGGACAACCACAGATACGCAGTATTTT. As protein: CASSTVGTTTDTQYF. This rearrangement joins TRBV7-2 to TRBJ2-3; D may be TRBD1 (6 bases). The germline V gene has CDR1 SGHTA and CDR2 FQGNSA. This CDR3 contains 15 residues. Trimming took off 5 bases at V and 2 bases at J, with 14 bases between the two ends. The whole variable domain, filled in from reference TRBV7-2 and TRBJ2-3, reads GAGVSQSPSNKVTEKGKDVELRCDPISGHTALYWYRQSLGQGLEFLIYFQGNSAPDKSGLPSDRFSAERTGGSVSTLTIQRTQQEDSAVYLCASSTVGTTTDTQYFGPGTRLTVL.

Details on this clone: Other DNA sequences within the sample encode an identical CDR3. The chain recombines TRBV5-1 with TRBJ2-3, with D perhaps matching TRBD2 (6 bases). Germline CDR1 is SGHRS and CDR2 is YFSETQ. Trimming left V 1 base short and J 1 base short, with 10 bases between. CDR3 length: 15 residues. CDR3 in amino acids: CASSLRGTGTDTQYF. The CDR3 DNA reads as TGCGCCAGCAGCTTGCGGGGGACGGGCACAGATACGCAGTATTTT.

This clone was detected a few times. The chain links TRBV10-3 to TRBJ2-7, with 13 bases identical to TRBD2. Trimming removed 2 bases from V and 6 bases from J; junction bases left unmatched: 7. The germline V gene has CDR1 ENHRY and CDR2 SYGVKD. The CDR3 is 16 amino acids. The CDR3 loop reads CAISEPGLAGVREQYF. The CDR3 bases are TGTGCCATCAGTGAGCCTGGACTAGCGGGAGTTCGCGAGCAGTACTTC.

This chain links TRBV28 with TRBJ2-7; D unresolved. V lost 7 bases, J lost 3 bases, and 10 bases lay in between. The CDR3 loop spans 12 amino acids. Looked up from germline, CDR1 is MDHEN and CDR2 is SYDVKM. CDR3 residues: CASIGDFYEQYF. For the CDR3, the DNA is TGTGCCAGCATTGGCGACTTCTACGAGCAGTACTTC. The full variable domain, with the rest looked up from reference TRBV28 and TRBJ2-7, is DVKVTQSSRYLVKRTGEKVFLECVQDMDHENMFWYRQDPGLGLRLIYFSYDVKMKEKGDIPEGYSVSREKKERFSLILESASTNQTSMYLCASIGDFYEQYFGPGTRLTVT.

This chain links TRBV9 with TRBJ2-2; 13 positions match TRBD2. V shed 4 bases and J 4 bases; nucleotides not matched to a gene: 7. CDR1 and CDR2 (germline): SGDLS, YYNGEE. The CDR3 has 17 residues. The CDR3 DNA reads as TGTGCCAGCAGCCCCCGACTAGCGGGAGGTTTCACCGGGGAGCTGTTTTTT. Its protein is CASSPRLAGGFTGELFF.

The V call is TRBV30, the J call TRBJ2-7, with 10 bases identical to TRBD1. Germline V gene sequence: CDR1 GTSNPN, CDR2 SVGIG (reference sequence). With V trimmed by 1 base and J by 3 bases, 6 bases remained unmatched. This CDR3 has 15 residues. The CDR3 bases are TGTGCCTGGAGTGGGGGACAGGGGAAGGTCTACGAGCAGTACTTC. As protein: CAWSGGQGKVYEQYF.

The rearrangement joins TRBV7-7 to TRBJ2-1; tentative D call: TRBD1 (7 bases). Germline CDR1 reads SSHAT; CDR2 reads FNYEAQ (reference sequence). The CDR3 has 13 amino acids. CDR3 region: CASGLRGGYEQFF. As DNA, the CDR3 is TGTGCTAGCGGCTTAAGAGGGGGCTATGAGCAGTTCTTC.

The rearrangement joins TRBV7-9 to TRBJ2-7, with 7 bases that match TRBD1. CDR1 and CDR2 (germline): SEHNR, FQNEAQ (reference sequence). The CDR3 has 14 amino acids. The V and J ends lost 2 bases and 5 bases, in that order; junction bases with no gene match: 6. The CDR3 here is CASSLLTGKDEQYF. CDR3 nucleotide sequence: TGTGCCAGCAGCTTATTGACAGGGAAGGACGAGCAGTACTTC.

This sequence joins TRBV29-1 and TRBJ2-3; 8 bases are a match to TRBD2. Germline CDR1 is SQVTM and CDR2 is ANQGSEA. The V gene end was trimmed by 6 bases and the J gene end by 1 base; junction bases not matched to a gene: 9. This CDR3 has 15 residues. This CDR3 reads CSVTAGVSRTDTQYF. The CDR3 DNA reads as TGCAGCGTCACAGCGGGAGTCTCACGCACAGATACGCAGTATTTT.

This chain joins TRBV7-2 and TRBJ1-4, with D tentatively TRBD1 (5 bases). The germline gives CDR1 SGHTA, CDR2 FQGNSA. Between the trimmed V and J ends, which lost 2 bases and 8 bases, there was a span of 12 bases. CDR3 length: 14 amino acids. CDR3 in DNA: TGTGCCAGCAGCTTAAGGCAGGGAAACGAAAAACTGTTTTTT. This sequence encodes CASSLRQGNEKLFF.

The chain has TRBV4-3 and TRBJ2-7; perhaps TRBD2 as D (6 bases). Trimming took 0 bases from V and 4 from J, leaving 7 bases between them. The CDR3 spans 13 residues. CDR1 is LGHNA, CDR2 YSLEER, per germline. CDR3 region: CASSQEGRYEQYF. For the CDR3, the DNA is TGCGCCAGCAGCCAAGAAGGGAGGTACGAGCAGTACTTC.

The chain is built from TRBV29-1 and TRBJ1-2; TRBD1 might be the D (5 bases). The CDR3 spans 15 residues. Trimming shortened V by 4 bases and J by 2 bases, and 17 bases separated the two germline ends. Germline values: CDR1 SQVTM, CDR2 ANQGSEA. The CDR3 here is CSVAPPGENNYGYTF. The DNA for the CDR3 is TGCAGCGTTGCCCCCCCGGGGGAGAACAACTATGGCTACACCTTC.

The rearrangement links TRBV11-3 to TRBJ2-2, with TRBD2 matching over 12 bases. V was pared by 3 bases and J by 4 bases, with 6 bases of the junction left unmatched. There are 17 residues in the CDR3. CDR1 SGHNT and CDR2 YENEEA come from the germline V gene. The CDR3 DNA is TGTGCCAGCAGCTTGACTAGCGGGAGAGAAGCCACCGGGGAGCTGTTTTTT. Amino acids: CASSLTSGREATGELFF.

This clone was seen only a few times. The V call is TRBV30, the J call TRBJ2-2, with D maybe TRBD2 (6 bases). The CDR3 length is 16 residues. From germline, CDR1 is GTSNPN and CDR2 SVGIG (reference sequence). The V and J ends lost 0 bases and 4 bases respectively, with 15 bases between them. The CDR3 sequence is CAWSVTSPRGTGELFF. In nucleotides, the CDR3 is TGTGCCTGGAGTGTAACTAGCCCGCGGGGCACCGGGGAGCTGTTTTTT.

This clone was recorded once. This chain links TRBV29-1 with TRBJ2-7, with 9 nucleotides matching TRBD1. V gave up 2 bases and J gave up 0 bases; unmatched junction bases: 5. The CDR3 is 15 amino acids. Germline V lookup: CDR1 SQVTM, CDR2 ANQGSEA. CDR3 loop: CSVESGTGHSYEQYF. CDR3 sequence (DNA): TGCAGCGTTGAATCCGGGACAGGGCACTCCTACGAGCAGTACTTC.

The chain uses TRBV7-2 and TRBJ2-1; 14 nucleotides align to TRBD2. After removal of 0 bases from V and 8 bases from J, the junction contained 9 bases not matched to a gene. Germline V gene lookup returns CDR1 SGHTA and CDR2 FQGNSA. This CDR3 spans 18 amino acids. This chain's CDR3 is CASSLALRLAGGRHEQFF. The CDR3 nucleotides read TGTGCCAGCAGCTTAGCGCTTAGACTAGCGGGAGGGCGCCATGAGCAGTTCTTC.

The CDR3 here is CASSALRENSPLHF. CDR3 sequence (DNA): TGTGCCAGCAGCGCCCTACGGGAGAATTCACCCCTCCACTTT. This chain joins TRBV2 and TRBJ1-6, with no clear D. The V end was cut by 6 bases, the J end by 7 bases, with 13 bases between. The length of the CDR3 is 14 residues. Germline CDR1 reads SNHLY; CDR2 reads FYNNEI.

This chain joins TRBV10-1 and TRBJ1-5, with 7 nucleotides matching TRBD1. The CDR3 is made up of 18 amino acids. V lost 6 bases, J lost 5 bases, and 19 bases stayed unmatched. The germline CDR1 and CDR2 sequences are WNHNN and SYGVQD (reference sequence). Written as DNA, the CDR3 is TGCGCCAGCAGCGGGGACAGCCCAAATTCACTAGGGCATCAGCCCCAGCATTTT. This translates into CASSGDSPNSLGHQPQHF.

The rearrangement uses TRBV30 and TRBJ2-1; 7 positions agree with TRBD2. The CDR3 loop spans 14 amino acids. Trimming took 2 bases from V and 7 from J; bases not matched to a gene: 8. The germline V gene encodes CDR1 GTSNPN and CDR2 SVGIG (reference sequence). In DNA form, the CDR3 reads TGTGCCTGGAGTTTCCAGGGAGGGTTGAATGAGCAGTTCTTC. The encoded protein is CAWSFQGGLNEQFF.

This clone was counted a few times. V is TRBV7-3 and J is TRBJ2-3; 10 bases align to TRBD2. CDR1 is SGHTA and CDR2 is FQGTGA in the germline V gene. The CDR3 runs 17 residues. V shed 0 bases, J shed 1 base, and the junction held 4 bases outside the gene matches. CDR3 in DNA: TGTGCCAGCAGCTTAACTGTAGCGGGGGGAGGCACAGATACGCAGTATTTT. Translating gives CASSLTVAGGGTDTQYF.

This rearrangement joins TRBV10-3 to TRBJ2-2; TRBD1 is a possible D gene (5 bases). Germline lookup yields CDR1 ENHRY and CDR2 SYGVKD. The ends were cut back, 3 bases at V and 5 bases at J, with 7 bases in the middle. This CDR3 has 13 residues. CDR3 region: CAISERGTGELFF. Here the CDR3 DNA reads TGTGCCATCAGTGAAAGGGGAACCGGGGAGCTGTTTTTT.